This T cell receptor (beta chain) was documented in a study of beta chain features in type 1 diabetes (dated by TCRdb to 2016 to 2019). For the wider study: Mean age, gender distribution, total cell number and subset yield did not differ between patients and healthy donors. The study compared TCRB repertoires of sorted circulating CD4+ T cell subsets between recently diagnosed type 1 diabetes patients and matched healthy donors. Whereas all 30 or so donors provided naive and central memory subsets, regulatory and stem cell-like memory subsets were isolated from just 8 patients and roughly 8 healthy donors. A total of 100 million to 110 million sorted cells were examined across all samples, and a strong correlation was observed between cell number per subset and RNA yield. Overall results and qualifications from the work: Because cDNA was sequenced instead of genomic DNA, activated cells with high expression could be over-represented, although the groups did not differ in activation or CD3 levels. HLA sub-analyses involved small numbers of individuals, so any influence of HLA type on TCRB rearrangement remained unresolved. At VDJ recombination sites, patients with type 1 diabetes made fewer insertions and deleted more nucleotides, a pattern implying thymic rearrangement abnormalities. PCR may preferentially amplify shorter templates, but because patient and control samples were amplified and corrected together, any resulting skew would affect both groups equally. Type 1 diabetes patients showed a moderate but significant shortening of TCRB CDR3 length in all four CD4+ subsets. Naive, central memory and regulatory TCRB repertoires appeared to be more alike among patients than among healthy donors.

From each donor, a single peripheral blood sample of around 120 mL on average was drawn into heparinised tubes. A BD FACSAria II was used to sort naive, central memory, regulatory and stem cell-like memory CD4+ T cells with a panel that included CD45RO, CCR7, CD25, CD127, CD95 and CD27. Every sorted population had a purity above 95%. PBMCs were isolated right away by Lymphoprep density gradient centrifugation and were stained directly, without culture. So that batch effects would be minimized, each experiment stained and sorted samples in pairs, pairing one healthy donor with one patient. The entire amount of isolated RNA was reverse transcribed using the High Capacity cDNA Reverse Transcription Kit, so the sequenced TCRB transcripts were expressed ones. Deep immunoSEQ sequencing was applied to naive, central memory and regulatory T cell samples, giving an average of around 4 million total reads per sample. Sorted cells were lysed in RLT buffer and RNA was extracted with DNase-treated RNeasy Micro or Mini kits, depending on cell number. Each cell subset was processed on its own to prevent cross-contamination, while patient and healthy donor samples were processed together. The immunoSEQ multiplex PCR was used to amplify TCRB sequences from cDNA, yielding 87-bp fragments that span the CDR3 region. Amplicons were sequenced on the Illumina HiSeq platform. In the original analysis: PCR bias was computationally corrected using synthetic template baselines, reads within Hamming distance 2 were collapsed, and singletons that could not be merged were discarded. Reads were aligned to IMGT to assign V, D and J genes, CDR3 length, and insertions or deletions at six rearrangement sites. Within each subset, clonotype counts were normalized to sorted cell number, and only after that were true diversity and Gini coefficients computed with the tcR R package. Repertoire sharing was quantified using the overlap coefficient calculated on TCRB nucleotide sequences. TCRdb carries this immuneACCESS record with in-frame sequences only. Its versions omit some clonotypes, under half of them owing to an unresolved V gene in the studies checked, with the rest unexplained. From that table come the V and J calls and clone size; the DNA was used to work out D and trimming. The sample includes about 220,000 clones, with approximately 11% observed a single time. Jointly, the top ten make up approximately 1.5% of the sample.

Turning to this clone: This receptor's antigen is unknown. No qualities accompany the bases; no much larger clone lies one base away.

The CDR3 measures 14 amino acids from cysteine to phenylalanine. The kept DNA is CDR3 alone, 42 bases in frame from the first base. The germline V gene encodes CDR1 SGHDN and CDR2 FVKESK. Trimming removed 0 bases from V and 4 bases from J, leaving 8 bases between the germline ends. The sequence came from a man aged 18 to 29 in good health. The rearrangement combines TRBV14 with TRBJ2-3, with the D gene uncertain. Source material: central memory CD4+ T cells from blood. The sequence in DNA is TGTGCCAGCAGCCAAGATCGACCCGCAGATACGCAGTATTTT. Its protein reads: CASSQDRPADTQYF.